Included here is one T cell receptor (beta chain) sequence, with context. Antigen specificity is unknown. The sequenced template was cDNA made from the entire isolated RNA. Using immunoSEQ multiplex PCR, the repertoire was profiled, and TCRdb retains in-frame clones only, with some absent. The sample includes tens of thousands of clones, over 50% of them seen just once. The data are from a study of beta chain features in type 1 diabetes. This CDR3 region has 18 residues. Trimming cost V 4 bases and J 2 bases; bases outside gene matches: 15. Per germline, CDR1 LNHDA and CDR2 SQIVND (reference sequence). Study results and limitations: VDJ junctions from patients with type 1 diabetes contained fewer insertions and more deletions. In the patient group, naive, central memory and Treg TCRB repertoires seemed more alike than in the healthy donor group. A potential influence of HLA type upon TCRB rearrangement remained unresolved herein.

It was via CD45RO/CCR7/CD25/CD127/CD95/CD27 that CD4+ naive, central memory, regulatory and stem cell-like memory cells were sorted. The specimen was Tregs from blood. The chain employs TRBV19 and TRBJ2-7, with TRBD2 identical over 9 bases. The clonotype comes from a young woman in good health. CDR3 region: CASSTRLAEGLKAYEQYF. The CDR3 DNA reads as TGTGCCAGTAGTACCCGACTAGCGGAAGGACTAAAAGCCTACGAGCAGTACTTC.